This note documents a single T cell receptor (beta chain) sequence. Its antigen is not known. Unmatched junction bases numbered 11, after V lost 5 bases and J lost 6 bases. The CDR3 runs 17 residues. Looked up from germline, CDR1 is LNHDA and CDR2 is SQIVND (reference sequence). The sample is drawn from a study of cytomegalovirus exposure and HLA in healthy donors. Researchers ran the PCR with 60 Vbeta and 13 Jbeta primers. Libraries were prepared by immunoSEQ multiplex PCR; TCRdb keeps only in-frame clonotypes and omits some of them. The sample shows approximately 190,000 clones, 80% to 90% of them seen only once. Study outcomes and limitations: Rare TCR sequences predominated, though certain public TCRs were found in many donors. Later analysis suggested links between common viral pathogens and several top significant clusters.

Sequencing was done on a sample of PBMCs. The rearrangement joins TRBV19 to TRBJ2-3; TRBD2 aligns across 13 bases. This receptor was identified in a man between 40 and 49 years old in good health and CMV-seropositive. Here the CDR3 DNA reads TGTGCCAGTAGTTTTGCCGGGACTAGCGGGATCCGGGATACGCAGTATTTT. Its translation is CASSFAGTSGIRDTQYF.